The 6 T cell receptor beta chains below were found in one sample sequenced in a study of T cells and copy number aberrations in small-cell lung cancer. TCRdb keeps only in-frame clones here, not all; method: immunoSEQ multiplex PCR. The sample contains 450 to 600 clones, 89% of which appear only once. Material: normal tissue next to the tumor. The receptor source for this set is a man between 60 and 75 years old with small cell lung cancer.

The gene calls are TRBV7-2 and TRBJ1-1; perhaps TRBD1 as D (6 bases). V lost 5 bases and J 4 bases, leaving 14 bases between the germline ends. This CDR3 is 14 amino acids long. In germline, CDR1 is SGHTA, CDR2 FQGNSA. DNA of the CDR3: TGTGCCAGCAGCCCAGGCAGGGGTAGCACTGAAGCTTTCTTT. Translating gives CASSPGRGSTEAFF.

The V call is TRBV18, the J call TRBJ1-1; D unclear. The germline V gene has CDR1 KGHSH and CDR2 LQKENI. Trimming removed 2 bases at V and 0 bases at J, with 10 bases between. The CDR3 runs 15 residues. The DNA for the CDR3 is TGTGCCAGCTCACCAGAATCGAAAGTGAACACTGAAGCTTTCTTT. As protein: CASSPESKVNTEAFF.

The chain combines TRBV29-1 with TRBJ1-1; D is possibly TRBD1 (5 bases). In germline, CDR1 is SQVTM, CDR2 ANQGSEA. The CDR3 contains 11 residues. V was cut by 4 bases and J by 10 bases, with 13 bases left in between. The chain's CDR3 is CSVGWGVGAFF. CDR3 DNA: TGCAGCGTTGGGTGGGGGGTAGGAGCTTTCTTT.

The rearrangement uses TRBV5-5 and TRBJ2-7, with D tentatively TRBD2 (5 bases). V was clipped by 5 bases and J by 6 bases, with 6 bases between them. Germline CDR1 and CDR2: SGHKS and YYEKEE (reference sequence). The CDR3 totals 10 residues. CDR3 sequence: CASSEGEQYF. CDR3 DNA sequence: TGTGCCAGCAGTGAGGGCGAGCAGTACTTC.

This clone was detected only once. The V call is TRBV14, the J call TRBJ2-2; D perhaps matches TRBD2 (7 bases). The CDR3 runs to 14 residues. Germline CDR1 reads SGHDN; CDR2 reads FVKESK. The V end was cut by 4 bases, the J end by 5 bases, with 11 bases between. CDR3 region: CASSPRGGTGELFF. The CDR3 DNA reads as TGTGCCAGCAGCCCCAGGGGAGGGACCGGGGAGCTGTTTTTT.

The J gene is TRBJ2-2, the V gene TRBV2, with 8 bases that match TRBD2. This CDR3 comprises 15 residues. V shed 7 bases and J 1 base; nucleotides not matched to a gene: 5. Germline V gene data show CDR1 as SNHLY and CDR2 as FYNNEI. CDR3: CASTPAGGNTGELFF. The CDR3 region has the DNA TGTGCCAGCACTCCTGCGGGAGGGAACACCGGGGAGCTGTTTTTT.